This T cell receptor (beta chain) was obtained from a study of cytomegalovirus exposure and HLA in healthy donors. With 3 bases removed from V and 0 bases from J, the gap between germline ends came to 6 bases. The V gene's germline CDR1 is LNHDA and CDR2 SQIVND (reference sequence). The CDR3 has 13 amino acids. The PCR used 60 Vbeta and 13 Jbeta primers. Clones were read by immunoSEQ multiplex PCR, and TCRdb kept only the in-frame ones, dropping some. This sample's table has some 150,000 clones. Concerning this clone: Its antigen remains unidentified.

Study findings and constraints: A later analysis associated 16,951 TCR beta sequences with HLA alleles at a 0.05 false discovery rate. Researchers counted some 150 TCR beta chains as cytomegalovirus-associated. A later analysis found TCR association rates differed by HLA locus, highest for DRB1 and lowest for HLA-C. It is likely that the observed cluster of highly shared sequence variants was a sequencing artifact.

V gene TRBV19 combines with J gene TRBJ2-7; D not certain. This receptor was identified in a woman aged 18 to 35 in good health and CMV-seronegative. The sequencing input was PBMCs. This chain's CDR3 is CASSMVSSYEQYF. The CDR3 bases are TGTGCCAGTAGTATGGTCAGCTCCTACGAGCAGTACTTC.